The clone carrying this TCR beta chain occurred many times. The antigen is not known. Drawn from each donor were roughly 9.4 milliliters of peripheral blood. V shed 4 bases and J 11 bases; nucleotides not matched to a gene: 12. From germline, CDR1 is SGHTA and CDR2 FQGNSA. The length of the CDR3 is 16 residues. Primers used in a second PCR of roughly 6 to 11 cycles were a sample-barcoded 5' primer and a J-beta primer mix. TCRdb redid the calling of the 5' RACE reads with MiXCR, one entry per CDR3 protein. The data show approximately 810,000 distinct CDR3 sequences, with under 35% seen just once and 17% held by the top ten. The record originates from a study of blood T cells in healthy people across ages. Overall study results and limits: Estimated diversity that came from one million T cells was considered an underestimate.

This sequence was found in a woman over 75 in good health. The specimen was blood. V gene TRBV7-2 combines with J gene TRBJ2-1; TRBD2 matches at 12 bases. For the CDR3, the DNA is TGTGCCAGCAGCTGGCCGGGACTAGCGGGTCCCCGCAAGCAGTTCTTC. Translation gives CASSWPGLAGPRKQFF.